This TCR beta chain emerged from a study of OX40 agonist ivuxolimab in advanced cancers. Study-wide background: The patients received ivuxolimab by intravenous route every 2 weeks at 0.01 to 10 mg/kg. Those enrolled were roughly 80% male, with a mean age of around 55 years and ages from about 20 to 79. Dose-escalation patients had hepatocellular carcinoma, melanoma, renal cell or head and neck cancer. Study results and limitations: The antigen specificity of the peripheral T cells (those that were expanded) was not determined.

Repertoires were generated with immunoSEQ multiplex PCR, while TCRdb's copy carries only in-frame clones and drops some. The sample contains 100,000 to 150,000 clones, just over 90% of which appear only once. Germline-derived CDR1 and CDR2 are MNHNS and SASEGT. Deletions cut 2 bases from V and 2 bases from J, with 7 bases between. The CDR3 sequence is 13 residues long. This clone came up once. Its antigen is undetermined. The receptor comes from an adult with an advanced solid tumor such as melanoma, head and neck, liver or kidney cancer. The J gene is TRBJ2-7, the V gene TRBV6-1; maybe TRBD2 (5 bases). Specimen: CD4+ or CD8+ T cells sorted from blood, collected in a trial of the OX40 agonist ivuxolimab. The CDR3 nucleotides are TGTGCCAGCAGTGAATTCGGGGCCTACGAGCAGTACTTC. It translates to CASSEFGAYEQYF.